These 11 T cell receptor beta chains originate from one sample sequenced in a study of T cell responses to AZD1222 COVID-19 vaccine. The protocol was immunoSEQ multiplex PCR, while the TCRdb copy is restricted to in-frame clones and leaves out a portion. The profile covers 140,000 or so clones, with 70% to 90% appearing a single time and approximately 3% taken by the ten largest. Sequencing used peripheral blood, obtained 28 days after the second AZD1222 dose. These receptors came from an adult who received the AZD1222 COVID-19 vaccine.

The CDR3 DNA reads as TGTGCCAGCAGCCAAGGGGAAGGAGCGGGGAAAGATACGCAGTATTTT. Its protein is CASSQGEGAGKDTQYF. The V gene is TRBV4-2, the J gene TRBJ2-3, with TRBD2 identical over 7 bases. Germline V gene lookup returns CDR1 LGHNA and CDR2 YNFKEQ. The CDR3 covers 16 residues. After removal of 1 base from V and 5 bases from J, the junction contained 9 bases not matched to a gene.

The rearrangement joins TRBV2 to TRBJ2-2; D is perhaps TRBD1 (6 bases). The germline V and J ends were trimmed by 3 bases and 0 bases, with 11 bases remaining between them. The germline CDR1 and CDR2 sequences are SNHLY and FYNNEI. The CDR3 has 16 residues. CDR3 sequence (DNA): TGTGCCAGCAGTGAGGACAGCATTTCGAACACCGGGGAGCTGTTTTTT. It translates to CASSEDSISNTGELFF. Variable domain in full (rest from reference TRBV2 and TRBJ2-2): EPEVTQTPSHQVTQMGQEVILRCVPISNHLYFYWYRQILGQKVEFLVSFYNNEISEKSEIFDDQFSVERPDGSNFTLKIRSTKLEDSAMYFCASSEDSISNTGELFFGEGSRLTVL.

The V call is TRBV7-3, the J call TRBJ2-3; 13 bases agree with TRBD2. Losses at the gene ends were 5 bases for V and 2 bases for J; bases not matched to a gene: 4. This CDR3 is 16 amino acids long. Germline lookup yields CDR1 SGHTA and CDR2 FQGTGA. The CDR3 nucleotides are TGTGCCAGCAGCCCGGGACTAGCGGGATACACAGATACGCAGTATTTT. Protein sequence: CASSPGLAGYTDTQYF. The full variable domain, its missing parts supplied by reference TRBV7-3 and TRBJ2-3, is GAGVSQTPSNKVTEKGKYVELRCDPISGHTALYWYRQSLGQGPEFLIYFQGTGAADDSGLPNDRFFAVRPEGSVSTLKIQRTERGDSAVYLCASSPGLAGYTDTQYFGPGTRLTVL.

J is TRBJ1-5 and V is TRBV29-1; D is possibly TRBD1 (5 bases). This CDR3 has 15 amino acids. The V gene's germline CDR1 is SQVTM and CDR2 ANQGSEA. The V end lost 3 bases, the J end lost 0 bases, and 12 bases lay between the germline ends. The CDR3 sequence is CSVDFGGGSNQPQHF. CDR3 nucleotide sequence: TGCAGCGTTGATTTCGGGGGTGGTAGCAATCAGCCCCAGCATTTT.

The rearrangement links TRBV5-6 to TRBJ1-2, with a possible D match to TRBD1 (6 bases). CDR1 and CDR2 from the germline V gene are SGHDT and YYEEEE. Between the trimmed V and J ends, which lost 3 bases and 9 bases, there was a span of 9 bases. The CDR3 runs to 11 residues. CDR3 region: CASSWGDSYTF. In DNA form, the CDR3 reads TGTGCCAGCAGCTGGGGGGACAGCTACACCTTC.

The chain couples TRBV9 to TRBJ2-2; 9 bases align to TRBD1. The CDR3 runs 14 residues. From germline, CDR1 is SGDLS and CDR2 YYNGEE. J gave up 7 bases and V 4 bases, and 5 bases lay outside the gene matches. Here the CDR3 DNA reads TGTGCCAGCAGCATGGGACAGGGTAACGGGGAGCTGTTTTTT. Encoded protein: CASSMGQGNGELFF.

In DNA form, the CDR3 reads TGCGCCAGCAGCGTCGGACATCTTGGCAATCAGCCCCAGCATTTT. It encodes CASSVGHLGNQPQHF. The chain combines TRBV5-1 with TRBJ1-5; D might be TRBD1 (5 bases). The CDR3 is 15 residues long. Per the germline V gene, CDR1 is SGHRS and CDR2 is YFSETQ. The V end lost 4 bases, the J end lost 2 bases, and 13 bases lay between the germline ends.

The table lists this clone with a count of one. This chain joins TRBV9 and TRBJ1-3; D ambiguous. The V and J ends lost 3 bases and 0 bases respectively, with 10 bases between them. The CDR3 extends over 15 amino acids. Per germline, CDR1 SGDLS and CDR2 YYNGEE. The CDR3 nucleotides are TGTGCCAGCAGCGCCGTAGGGAACTCTGGAAACACCATATATTTT. Residues: CASSAVGNSGNTIYF.

V is TRBV11-2 and J is TRBJ2-6; D is possibly TRBD2 (5 bases). CDR1 SGHAT and CDR2 FQNNGV come from the germline V gene. CDR3 length equals 15 residues. Trimming removed 5 bases at V and 3 bases at J, with 11 bases between. CDR3 DNA sequence: TGTGCCAGCAGCCTCTCAGGAGGTGGGGCCAACGTCCTGACTTTC. Protein: CASSLSGGGANVLTF. Full variable domain (outside the CDR3, taken from reference TRBV11-2 and TRBJ2-6): EAGVAQSPRYKIIEKRQSVAFWCNPISGHATLYWYQQILGQGPKLLIQFQNNGVVDDSQLPKDRFSAERLKGVDSTLKIQPAKLEDSAVYLCASSLSGGGANVLTFGAGSRLTVL.

The chain is built from TRBV7-2 and TRBJ2-7, with D uncertain. The V end was cut by 1 base, the J end by 3 bases, with 13 bases between. The CDR3 consists of 15 residues. The germline gives CDR1 SGHTA, CDR2 FQGNSA. CDR3 bases: TGTGCCAGCAGCTTAGGACCACCACTTTACTACGAGCAGTACTTC. It translates to CASSLGPPLYYEQYF.

This chain links TRBV30 with TRBJ1-2; D may be TRBD1 (5 bases). The CDR3 runs to 15 residues. Germline lookup yields CDR1 GTSNPN and CDR2 SVGIG (reference sequence). Trimming took 4 bases from V and 4 from J, leaving 19 bases between them. CDR3 sequence reads: CAWTYQGTAGYGYTF. The DNA for the CDR3 is TGTGCCTGGACCTATCAGGGAACAGCTGGCTATGGCTACACCTTC.